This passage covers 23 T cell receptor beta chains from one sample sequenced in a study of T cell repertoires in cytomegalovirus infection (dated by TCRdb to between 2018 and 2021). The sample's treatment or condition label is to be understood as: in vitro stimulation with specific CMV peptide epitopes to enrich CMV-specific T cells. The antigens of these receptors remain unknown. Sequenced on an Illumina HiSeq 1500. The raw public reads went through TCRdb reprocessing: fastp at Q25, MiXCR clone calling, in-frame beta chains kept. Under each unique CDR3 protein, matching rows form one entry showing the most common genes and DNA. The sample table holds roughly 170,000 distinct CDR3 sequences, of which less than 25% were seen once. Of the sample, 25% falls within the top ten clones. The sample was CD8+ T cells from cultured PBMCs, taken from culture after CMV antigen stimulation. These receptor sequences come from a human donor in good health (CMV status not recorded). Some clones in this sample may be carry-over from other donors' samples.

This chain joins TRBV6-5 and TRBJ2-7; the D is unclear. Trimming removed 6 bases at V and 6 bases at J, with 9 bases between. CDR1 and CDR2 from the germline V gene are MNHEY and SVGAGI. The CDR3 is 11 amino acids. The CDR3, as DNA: TGTGCCAGCAGGGAATTGTCCGAGCAGTACTTC. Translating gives CASRELSEQYF.

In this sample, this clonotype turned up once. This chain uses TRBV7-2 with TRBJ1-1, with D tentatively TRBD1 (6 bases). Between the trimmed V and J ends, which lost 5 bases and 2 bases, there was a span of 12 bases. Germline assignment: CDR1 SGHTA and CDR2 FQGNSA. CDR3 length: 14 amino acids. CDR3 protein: CASSPRGTNTEAFF. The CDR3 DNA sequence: TGTGCCAGCAGCCCCAGGGGCACTAACACTGAAGCTTTCTTT.

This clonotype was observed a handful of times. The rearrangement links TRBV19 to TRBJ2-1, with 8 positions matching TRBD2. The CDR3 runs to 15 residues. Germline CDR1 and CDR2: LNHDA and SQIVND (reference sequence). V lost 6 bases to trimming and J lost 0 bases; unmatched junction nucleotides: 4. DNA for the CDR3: TGTGCCAGTAGCATCAGCGGGAGCTCCTACAATGAGCAGTTCTTC. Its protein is CASSISGSSYNEQFF.

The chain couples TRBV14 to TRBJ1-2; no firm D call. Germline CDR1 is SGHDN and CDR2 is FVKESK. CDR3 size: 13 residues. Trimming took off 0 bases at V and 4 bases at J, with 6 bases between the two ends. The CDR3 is CASSQEGSYGYTF. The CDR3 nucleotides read TGTGCCAGCAGCCAAGAGGGCAGCTATGGCTACACCTTC.

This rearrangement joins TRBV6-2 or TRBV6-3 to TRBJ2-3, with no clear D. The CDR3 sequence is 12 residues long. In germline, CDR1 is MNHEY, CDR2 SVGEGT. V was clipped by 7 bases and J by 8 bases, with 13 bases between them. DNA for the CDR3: TGTGCCAGCATCTGGGGATACGGTACGCAGTATTTT. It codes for CASIWGYGTQYF.

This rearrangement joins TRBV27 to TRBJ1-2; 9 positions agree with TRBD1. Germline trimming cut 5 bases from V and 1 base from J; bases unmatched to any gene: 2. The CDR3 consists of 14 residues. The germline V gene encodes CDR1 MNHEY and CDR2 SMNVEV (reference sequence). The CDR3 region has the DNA TGTGCCAGCAGTGTGGGACAGGGTAACTATGGCTACACCTTC. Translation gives CASSVGQGNYGYTF.

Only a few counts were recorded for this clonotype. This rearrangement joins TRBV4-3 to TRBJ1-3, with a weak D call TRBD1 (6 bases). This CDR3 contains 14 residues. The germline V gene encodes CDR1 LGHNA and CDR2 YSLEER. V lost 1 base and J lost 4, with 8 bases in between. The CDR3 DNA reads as TGCGCCAGCAGCCAAGGGGACATAGGAAACACCATATATTTT. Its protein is CASSQGDIGNTIYF.

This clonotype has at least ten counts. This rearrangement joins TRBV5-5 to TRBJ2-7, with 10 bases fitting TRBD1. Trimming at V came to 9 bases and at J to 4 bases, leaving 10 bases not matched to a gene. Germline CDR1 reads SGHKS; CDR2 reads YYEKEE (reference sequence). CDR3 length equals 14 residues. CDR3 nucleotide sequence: TGTGCCACCTATAAGGGACAGGGGAAGTACGAGCAGTACTTC. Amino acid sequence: CATYKGQGKYEQYF.

CDR3 coding DNA: TGCGCCAGCAGCCAAGATGGCCACAGGGGTAGCAATCAGCCCCAGCATTTT. Amino acid sequence: CASSQDGHRGSNQPQHF. The rearrangement links TRBV4-1 to TRBJ1-5, with 7 nucleotides matching TRBD1. With V trimmed by 0 bases and J by 0 bases, 5 bases remained unmatched. The CDR3 contains 17 residues. Per germline, CDR1 MGHRA and CDR2 YSYEKL.

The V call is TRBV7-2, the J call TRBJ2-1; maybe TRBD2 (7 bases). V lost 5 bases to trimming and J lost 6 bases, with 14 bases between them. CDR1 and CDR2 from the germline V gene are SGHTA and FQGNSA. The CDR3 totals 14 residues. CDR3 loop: CASSRGGRGNEQFF. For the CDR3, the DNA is TGTGCCAGCAGCCGCGGGGGCCGGGGCAATGAGCAGTTCTTC.

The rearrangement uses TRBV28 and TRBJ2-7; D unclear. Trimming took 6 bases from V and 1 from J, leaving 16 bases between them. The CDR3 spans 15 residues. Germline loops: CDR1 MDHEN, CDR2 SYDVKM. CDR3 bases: TGTGCCAGCAGATCCCCGAGGAGCTTATCCTACGAGCAGTACTTC. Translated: CASRSPRSLSYEQYF.

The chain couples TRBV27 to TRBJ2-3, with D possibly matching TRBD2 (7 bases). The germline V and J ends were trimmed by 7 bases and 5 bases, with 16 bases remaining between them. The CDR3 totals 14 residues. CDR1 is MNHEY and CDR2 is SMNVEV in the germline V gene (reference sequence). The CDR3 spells CASIRRGALDTQYF. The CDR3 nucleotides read TGTGCCAGCATCCGACGGGGGGCCCTAGATACGCAGTATTTT.

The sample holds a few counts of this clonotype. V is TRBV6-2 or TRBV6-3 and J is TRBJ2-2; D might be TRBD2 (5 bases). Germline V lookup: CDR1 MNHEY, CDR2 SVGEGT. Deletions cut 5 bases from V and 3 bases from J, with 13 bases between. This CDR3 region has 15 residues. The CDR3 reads CASSAGIRDTGELFF. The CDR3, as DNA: TGTGCCAGCAGTGCCGGGATAAGGGACACCGGGGAGCTGTTTTTT.

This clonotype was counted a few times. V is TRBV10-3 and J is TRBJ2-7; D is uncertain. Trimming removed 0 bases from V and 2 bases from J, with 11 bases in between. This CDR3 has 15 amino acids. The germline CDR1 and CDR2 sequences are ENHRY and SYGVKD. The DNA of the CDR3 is TGTGCCATCAGTGAGTCGGCAAGCTTAACCTACGAGCAGTACTTC. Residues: CAISESASLTYEQYF.

The CDR3 reads CASSFRFSYNSPLHF. Written as DNA, the CDR3 is TGTGCCAGCAGTTTCAGATTCTCCTATAATTCACCCCTCCACTTT. This chain joins TRBV27 and TRBJ1-6; D call uncertain. V was clipped by 3 bases and J by 0 bases, with 6 bases between them. This CDR3 has 15 amino acids. The V gene's germline CDR1 is MNHEY and CDR2 SMNVEV (reference sequence).

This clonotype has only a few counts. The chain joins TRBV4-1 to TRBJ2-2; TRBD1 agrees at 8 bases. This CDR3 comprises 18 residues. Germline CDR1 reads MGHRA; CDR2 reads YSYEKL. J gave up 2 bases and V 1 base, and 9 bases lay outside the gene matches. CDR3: CASSQAPSTGENTGELFF. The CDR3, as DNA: TGCGCCAGCAGCCAAGCCCCTTCGACAGGGGAAAACACCGGGGAGCTGTTTTTT.

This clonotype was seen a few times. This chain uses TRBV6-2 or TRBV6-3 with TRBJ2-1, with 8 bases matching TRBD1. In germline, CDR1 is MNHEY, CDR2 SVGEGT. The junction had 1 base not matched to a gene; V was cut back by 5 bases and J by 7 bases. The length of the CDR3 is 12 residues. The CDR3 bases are TGTGCCAGCAGTCAGGGGGCGAATGAGCAGTTCTTC. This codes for CASSQGANEQFF.

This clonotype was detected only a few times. CDR3 residues: CASSLPQGAYTYEQYF. Written as DNA, the CDR3 is TGTGCCAGCAGCCTCCCCCAGGGGGCCTACACCTACGAGCAGTACTTC. The chain couples TRBV7-2 to TRBJ2-7; the match to TRBD1 covers 8 bases. The CDR3 length is 16 residues. The J segment lost 2 bases and the V segment lost 5 bases, leaving 11 bases of the junction unmatched. Germline-derived CDR1 and CDR2 are SGHTA and FQGNSA.

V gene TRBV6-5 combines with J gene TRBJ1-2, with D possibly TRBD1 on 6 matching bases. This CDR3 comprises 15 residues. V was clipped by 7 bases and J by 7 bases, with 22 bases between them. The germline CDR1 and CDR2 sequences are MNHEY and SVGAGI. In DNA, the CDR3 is TGTGCCAGCACTCCAGTTGGGGGCCCCCTGAGTGGCTACACCTTC. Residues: CASTPVGGPLSGYTF.

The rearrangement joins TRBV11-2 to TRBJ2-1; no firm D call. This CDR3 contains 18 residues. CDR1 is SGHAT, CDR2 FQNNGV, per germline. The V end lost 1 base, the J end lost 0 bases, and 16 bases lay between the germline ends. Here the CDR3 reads CASSLVGLTESSYNEQFF. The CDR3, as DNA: TGTGCCAGCAGCTTAGTGGGGTTAACGGAGAGCTCCTACAATGAGCAGTTCTTC. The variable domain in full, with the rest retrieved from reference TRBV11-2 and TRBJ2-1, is EAGVAQSPRYKIIEKRQSVAFWCNPISGHATLYWYQQILGQGPKLLIQFQNNGVVDDSQLPKDRFSAERLKGVDSTLKIQPAKLEDSAVYLCASSLVGLTESSYNEQFFGPGTRLTVL.

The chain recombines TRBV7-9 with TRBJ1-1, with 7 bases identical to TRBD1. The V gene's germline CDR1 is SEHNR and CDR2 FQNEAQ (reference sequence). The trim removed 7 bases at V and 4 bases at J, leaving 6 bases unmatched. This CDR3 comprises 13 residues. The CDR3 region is CASISGGGTEAFF. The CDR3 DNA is TGTGCCAGCATATCAGGGGGTGGCACTGAAGCTTTCTTT.

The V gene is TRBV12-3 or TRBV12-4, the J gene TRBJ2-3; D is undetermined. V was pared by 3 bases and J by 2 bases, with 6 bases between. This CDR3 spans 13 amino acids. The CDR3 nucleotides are TGTGCCAGCAGTTTGGACCACACAGATACGCAGTATTTT. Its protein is CASSLDHTDTQYF.

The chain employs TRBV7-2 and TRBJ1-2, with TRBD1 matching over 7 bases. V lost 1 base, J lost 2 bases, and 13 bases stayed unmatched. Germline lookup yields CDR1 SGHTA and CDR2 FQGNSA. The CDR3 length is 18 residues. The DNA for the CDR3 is TGTGCCAGCAGCTTAGTTCGGACAGGACATCCCGAGAACTATGGCTACACCTTC. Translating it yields CASSLVRTGHPENYGYTF.